Sequencing of this T cell receptor (beta chain) was carried out in a study of blood T cell repertoires in COVID-19. Study information: The cDNA or gDNA used as material had been derived from T cells, B-cell-depleted T cells, or PBMCs.

Original processing notes: Estimation of nucleated cell counts relied on the amplification of reference gene primers. Some clones are missing from TCRdb's copy, which holds only in-frame ones; the method was immunoSEQ multiplex PCR. D and trimming were read from the DNA, whereas the V and J calls and clone size are those reported in that table. The sample records about 130,000 clones, around 73% being singletons. The length of the CDR3 is 16 residues. V lost 0 bases, J lost 4 bases, and 7 bases stayed unmatched. Per the germline V gene, CDR1 is MNHEY and CDR2 is SVGAGI. This receptor was taken from a man between 60 and 70 years old who had recovered from COVID-19. The sequenced sample was peripheral blood. The V call is TRBV6-5, the J call TRBJ1-1; 8 bases map to TRBD1. The CDR3 protein is CASSYSAAGQGTEAFF. CDR3 in DNA: TGTGCCAGCAGTTACTCGGCCGCCGGACAGGGCACTGAAGCTTTCTTT.